Presented here are 27 T cell receptor beta chains from one specimen sequenced in a study of neurological immune-mediated disorders. TCRdb passed the 5' RACE reads through MiXCR, listing each CDR3 protein once. The sample gives 80,000 or so distinct CDR3 sequences, about 9.5% of which show up once; around 1.7% is in the top ten. Specimen: PBMCs. The receptors here all came from a man aged 50 to 59 in good health.

This clonotype was counted ten times or more. V usage is TRBV3-1 and J usage is TRBJ2-7, with D possibly matching TRBD1 (5 bases). This CDR3 has 14 amino acids. V lost 0 bases to trimming and J lost 2 bases, with 8 bases between them. Per the germline V gene, CDR1 is LGHDT and CDR2 is YNNKEL (reference sequence). The CDR3 protein is CASSQEGAAYEQYF. CDR3 sequence (DNA): TGTGCCAGCAGCCAAGAAGGGGCGGCCTACGAGCAGTACTTC.

This clonotype was seen ten or more times. The chain has TRBV5-1 and TRBJ1-1; D gene uncertain. CDR1 is SGHRS and CDR2 is YFSETQ in the germline V gene. The CDR3 loop spans 12 amino acids. Trimming removed 5 bases at V and 3 bases at J, with 8 bases between. CDR3 DNA sequence: TGCGCCAGCAGAACGGGCGACACTGAAGCTTTCTTT. Protein product: CASRTGDTEAFF.

The J gene is TRBJ2-7, the V gene TRBV20-1; 8 nucleotides agree with TRBD1. The CDR3 contains 14 residues. Germline V gene sequence: CDR1 DFQATT, CDR2 SNEGSKA (reference sequence). V was clipped by 5 bases and J by 12 bases; unmatched bases: 18. The DNA for the CDR3 is TGCAGTGCTGTCGCAGGGGGCGATTTGAACGAACGGTACTTC. It codes for CSAVAGGDLNERYF.

This clonotype was counted at least ten times. This chain links TRBV20-1 with TRBJ2-5, with no clear D. The length of the CDR3 is 13 residues. Germline CDR1 reads DFQATT; CDR2 reads SNEGSKA (reference sequence). Deletions cut 5 bases from V and 1 base from J, with 11 bases between. The CDR3 DNA follows: TGCAGTGCTCTGAGGACCAGCCAAGAGACCCAGTACTTC. Its translation: CSALRTSQETQYF.

This clonotype showed up many times. This rearrangement joins TRBV4-2 to TRBJ2-5, with D hard to call. The CDR3 consists of 19 residues. The germline CDR1 and CDR2 sequences are LGHNA and YNFKEQ. The germline V and J ends were trimmed by 0 bases and 0 bases, with 20 bases remaining between them. The CDR3 protein is CASSQEGRVAAVHQETQYF. CDR3 DNA: TGTGCCAGCAGCCAAGAAGGGCGAGTAGCAGCAGTGCACCAAGAGACCCAGTACTTC.

This clonotype was observed at least ten times. This sequence joins TRBV5-1 and TRBJ2-2; D remains unclear. The CDR3 extends over 15 amino acids. The ends were cut back, 0 bases at V and 0 bases at J, with 6 bases in the middle. Germline V gene data show CDR1 as SGHRS and CDR2 as YFSETQ. The CDR3 reads CASSLGRPNTGELFF. For the CDR3, the DNA is TGCGCCAGCAGCTTGGGGCGTCCGAACACCGGGGAGCTGTTTTTT.

This clonotype was counted many times. The rearrangement links TRBV6-5 to TRBJ2-2, with 7 bases identical to TRBD2. J lost 2 bases, V lost 0 bases, and 9 bases had no gene match. In germline, CDR1 is MNHEY, CDR2 SVGAGI. The CDR3 totals 18 residues. In DNA, the CDR3 is TGTGCCAGCAGTTACTCCCCCCCTGGCGGGGGAAACACCGGGGAGCTGTTTTTT. Translation: CASSYSPPGGGNTGELFF.

This sequence joins TRBV3-1 and TRBJ1-5, with a possible D match to TRBD1 (5 bases). Trimming left V 0 bases short and J 4 bases short, with 13 bases between. Germline lookup yields CDR1 LGHDT and CDR2 YNNKEL (reference sequence). This CDR3 has 16 amino acids. DNA of the CDR3: TGTGCCAGCAGCCAAGATGGGGGTCGTGGGAATCAGCCCCAGCATTTT. Translated: CASSQDGGRGNQPQHF. Complete variable domain (other parts from reference TRBV3-1 and TRBJ1-5): DTAVSQTPKYLVTQMGNDKSIKCEQNLGHDTMYWYKQDSKKFLKIMFSYNNKELIINETVPNRFSPKSPDKAHLNLHINSLELGDSAVYFCASSQDGGRGNQPQHFGDGTRLSIL.

This clonotype was detected ten times or more. This chain uses TRBV7-9 with TRBJ1-1; D possibly corresponds to TRBD1 (6 bases). Germline V CDR1 and CDR2: SEHNR, FQNEAQ (reference sequence). The CDR3 has 17 amino acids. V was trimmed by 5 bases and J by 6 bases, leaving 25 bases between them. The CDR3 region is CASSINPGHLLLAEAFF. CDR3 DNA sequence: TGTGCCAGCAGCATAAATCCGGGACACCTGTTACTCGCTGAAGCTTTCTTT.

In this sample, this clonotype turned up many times. The rearrangement links TRBV6-6 to TRBJ1-2; a possible D gene is TRBD1 (5 bases). This CDR3 comprises 14 residues. Germline-derived CDR1 and CDR2 are MNHNY and SVGAGI (reference sequence). V shed 2 bases and J shed 6 bases, with 13 bases lying between them. Here the CDR3 DNA reads TGTGCCAGCAGTTACCGGCCCAGGGATGATGGCTACACCTTC. This gives the protein CASSYRPRDDGYTF.

Notes on this clonotype: The conserved final phenylalanine or tryptophan is absent from the CDR3, which likely points to a read error. This chain joins TRBV30 and TRBJ1-5, with 7 nucleotides matching TRBD1. CDR3 size: 17 residues. Germline CDR1 and CDR2: GTSNPN and SVGIG (reference sequence). V lost 1 base to trimming and J lost 2 bases; unmatched junction nucleotides: 11. The CDR3 region is CAWSAHRGGAGNQPQHL. CDR3 bases: TGTGCCTGGAGTGCGCACCGAGGGGGCGCCGGCAATCAGCCCCAGCATTTG.

As regards this clonotype: A much larger clone differs from this one at a single base, so this may be a read error. The CDR3 DNA sequence: TGCAGTGCTAGGAGCGGTAGCGGGAGGTCCGAGGATGAGCAGTTCTTC. Translating it yields CSARSGSGRSEDEQFF. This chain uses TRBV20-1 with TRBJ2-1, with 10 bases matching TRBD2. The CDR3 spans 16 residues. Germline CDR1 is DFQATT and CDR2 is SNEGSKA (reference sequence). Losses at the gene ends were 3 bases for V and 8 bases for J; bases not matched to a gene: 13.

Many counts were recorded for this clonotype. The rearrangement uses TRBV28 and TRBJ2-1, with a tentative D call TRBD1 (5 bases). Germline values: CDR1 MDHEN, CDR2 SYDVKM. This CDR3 is 14 amino acids long. The V gene lost 6 bases and the J gene lost 5 bases, with 14 bases spanning the gap. The CDR3 loop reads CASRWAGLNNEQFF. The DNA of the CDR3 is TGTGCCAGCAGGTGGGCAGGGCTCAACAATGAGCAGTTCTTC.

The table lists this clonotype with many counts. The V gene is TRBV12-3 or TRBV12-4, the J gene TRBJ2-2; TRBD1 agrees at 7 bases. V shed 6 bases and J 7 bases; nucleotides not matched to a gene: 5. The CDR3 is 13 residues long. Here the CDR3 reads CASSSQGFGELFF. Written as DNA, the CDR3 is TGTGCCAGCAGCTCACAGGGGTTCGGGGAGCTGTTTTTT.

The chain combines TRBV9 with TRBJ2-1, with D perhaps TRBD1 (6 bases). Germline CDR1 reads SGDLS; CDR2 reads YYNGEE. The CDR3 covers 15 residues. V was trimmed by 3 bases and J by 8 bases, leaving 18 bases between them. The CDR3 protein is CASSATGSRFYEQFF. CDR3 nucleotide sequence: TGTGCCAGCAGCGCCACAGGGAGCCGTTTTTATGAGCAGTTCTTC.

This clonotype was recorded at least ten times. The V gene is TRBV5-1, the J gene TRBJ2-1, with 14 bases aligning to TRBD2. The CDR3 consists of 18 residues. With V trimmed by 0 bases and J by 1 base, 3 bases remained unmatched. Per germline, CDR1 SGHRS and CDR2 YFSETQ. This CDR3 is CASSLGTSGRISYNEQFF. The CDR3 DNA follows: TGCGCCAGCAGCTTGGGGACTAGCGGGAGGATTTCCTACAATGAGCAGTTCTTC.

This clonotype appeared many times. The gene calls are TRBV4-1 and TRBJ2-2; no clear D gene. The germline V gene encodes CDR1 MGHRA and CDR2 YSYEKL. Trimming stripped 1 base from V and 1 base from J, with 10 bases between. This CDR3 spans 16 amino acids. The chain's CDR3 is CASSQGAQVNTGELFF. CDR3 sequence (DNA): TGCGCCAGCAGCCAAGGAGCCCAAGTGAACACCGGGGAGCTGTTTTTT.

This clonotype was observed at least ten times. The V gene is TRBV6-5, the J gene TRBJ1-2; no reliable D call. The germline CDR1 and CDR2 sequences are MNHEY and SVGAGI. V was trimmed by 2 bases and J by 4 bases, leaving 11 bases between them. The CDR3 consists of 14 residues. CDR3 coding DNA: TGTGCCAGCAGTTACGGGTTTCGTTTCTATGGCTACACCTTC. It codes for CASSYGFRFYGYTF.

In this sample, this clonotype turned up many times. This chain joins TRBV28 and TRBJ2-4; D remains unclear. In germline, CDR1 is MDHEN, CDR2 SYDVKM. The CDR3 loop spans 14 amino acids. Trimming cost V 2 bases and J 7 bases, with 12 bases left between them. CDR3 sequence reads: CASSLTQEGNIQYF. CDR3 coding DNA: TGTGCCAGCAGTTTAACCCAGGAAGGGAACATTCAGTACTTC.

This clonotype was seen many times. The J gene is TRBJ2-7, the V gene TRBV29-1; a possible D gene is TRBD1 (6 bases). Germline CDR1 is SQVTM and CDR2 is ANQGSEA. Trimming took 6 bases from V and 4 from J, leaving 13 bases between them. This CDR3 is 12 amino acids long. In DNA form, the CDR3 reads TGCAGCGTAGTAACAGGGAGATACGAGCAGTACTTC. Its protein is CSVVTGRYEQYF.

This clonotype was counted many times. The V gene is TRBV7-2, the J gene TRBJ2-7; 12 positions agree with TRBD2. Looked up from germline, CDR1 is SGHTA and CDR2 is FQGNSA. CDR3 size: 17 residues. J was trimmed by 4 bases and V by 1 base; bases with no gene match: 8. The CDR3 loop is CASSLVGTGLAGYEQYF. DNA for the CDR3: TGTGCCAGCAGCTTAGTAGGGACCGGACTAGCGGGATACGAGCAGTACTTC.

This clonotype was observed at least ten times. The chain carries TRBV7-9 and TRBJ2-1, with D maybe TRBD2 (5 bases). Trimming took 1 base from V and 5 from J, leaving 18 bases between them. Germline V CDR1 and CDR2: SEHNR, FQNEAQ (reference sequence). This CDR3 is built from 17 residues. DNA for the CDR3: TGTGCCAGCAGCTTAGTAGGAGGTCTTTGGGGAGACAATGAGCAGTTCTTC. Translating gives CASSLVGGLWGDNEQFF.

This clonotype was counted ten times or more. The chain combines TRBV5-1 with TRBJ2-3; D tentatively fits TRBD1 or TRBD2 (6 bases each). Trimming shortened V by 1 base and J by 2 bases, and 11 bases separated the two germline ends. Germline V gene sequence: CDR1 SGHRS, CDR2 YFSETQ. CDR3 length: 15 amino acids. The CDR3 nucleotides are TGCGCCAGCAGCTTGCGGGGGCGCACCACAGATACGCAGTATTTT. Its translation is CASSLRGRTTDTQYF.

This clonotype was seen repeatedly, ten times or more. This sequence joins TRBV15 and TRBJ1-1, with D maybe TRBD1 (5 bases). Germline V gene lookup returns CDR1 LNHNV and CDR2 YYDKDF (reference sequence). This CDR3 contains 12 residues. V was pared by 0 bases and J by 10 bases, with 9 bases between. The CDR3 loop reads CATSRDKRGAFF. In DNA, the CDR3 is TGTGCCACCAGCAGAGATAAGAGGGGAGCTTTCTTT.

As concerns this clonotype: One base away lies a much larger clone, so this may be a sequencing read error. J is TRBJ1-4 and V is TRBV12-3 or TRBV12-4; 7 bases agree with TRBD1. The CDR3 covers 13 residues. The CDR3 here is CTSRDSRGEKLFF. The CDR3 nucleotides read TGTACCAGCAGGGACAGCAGGGGTGAAAAACTGTTTTTT.

Many counts were recorded for this clonotype. This chain connects TRBV29-1 to TRBJ2-5, with TRBD1 matching over 9 bases. The CDR3 sequence is 14 residues long. The J segment lost 5 bases and the V segment lost 6 bases, leaving 10 bases of the junction unmatched. The germline V gene encodes CDR1 SQVTM and CDR2 ANQGSEA. Here the CDR3 DNA reads TGCAGCGTAGATAGTACAGGGGGCGGGGAGACCCAGTACTTC. Protein product: CSVDSTGGGETQYF.

This clonotype was seen ten or more times. J is TRBJ1-1 and V is TRBV10-3, with no clear D. With 2 bases removed from V and 5 bases from J, the gap between germline ends came to 9 bases. The CDR3 is 13 amino acids. Germline V gene sequence: CDR1 ENHRY, CDR2 SYGVKD. CDR3 protein: CAISEGVGTEAFF. Written as DNA, the CDR3 is TGTGCCATCAGTGAGGGAGTGGGGACTGAAGCTTTCTTT.